The 18 T cell receptor beta chains presented below share a single source sample, sequenced in a study of beta chain features in type 1 diabetes. Study results and caveats: Within each of all four CD4+ subsets, Type 1 diabetes patients had TCRB CDR3s that were moderately but significantly shorter.

All of the isolated RNA was reverse transcribed, so expressed TCRB transcripts were sequenced. The data were produced by immunoSEQ multiplex PCR, yet TCRdb's version contains in-frame clones alone and is incomplete. Here the sample spans 150,000 or so clones, 8% to 9.5% being singletons. These receptors have no known antigen. Sequencing was done on a sample of central memory CD4+ T cells from blood. All receptors come from a woman aged 18 to 35 with type 1 diabetes.

This clone occurred a few times. CDR3 loop: CASRAGNYEQYF. CDR3 nucleotide sequence: TGTGCCAGCAGAGCCGGGAACTACGAGCAGTACTTC. This rearrangement joins TRBV6-5 to TRBJ2-7, with D possibly being TRBD2 (5 bases). The V and J ends lost 6 bases and 3 bases respectively, with 9 bases between them. The CDR3 has 12 amino acids. The germline V gene has CDR1 MNHEY and CDR2 SVGAGI.

This clone showed up just a few times. This chain links TRBV27 with TRBJ2-5; 10 bases line up with TRBD2. Germline V CDR1 and CDR2: MNHEY, SMNVEV (reference sequence). The J segment lost 5 bases and the V segment lost 4 bases, leaving 7 bases of the junction unmatched. The CDR3 length is 15 residues. CDR3 loop: CASSSQRGGGETQYF. The CDR3 nucleotides are TGTGCCAGCAGTTCACAGCGGGGGGGCGGGGAGACCCAGTACTTC.

This clone was recorded a few times. V is TRBV7-6 and J is TRBJ2-2, with D possibly matching TRBD1 (6 bases). V lost 6 bases and J 4 bases, leaving 12 bases between the germline ends. This CDR3 spans 14 amino acids. Germline-derived CDR1 and CDR2 are SGHVS and FNYEAQ. The CDR3 DNA reads TGTGCCAGCAGGATACAGGGCGGCACCGGGGAGCTGTTTTTT. It codes for CASRIQGGTGELFF.

This clone was detected only a few times. The gene calls are TRBV30 and TRBJ1-1; D call uncertain. V was trimmed by 7 bases and J by 1 base, leaving 16 bases between them. The CDR3 is 14 amino acids. Germline CDR1 reads GTSNPN; CDR2 reads SVGIG (reference sequence). In nucleotides, the CDR3 is TGTGCCTTCAATCCTGGGGAGAGGAACACTGAAGCTTTCTTT. Its protein product is CAFNPGERNTEAFF.

This clone was seen a handful of times. The V call is TRBV4-1, the J call TRBJ2-7, with D possibly TRBD2 on 5 matching bases. Per the germline V gene, CDR1 is MGHRA and CDR2 is YSYEKL. The germline V and J ends were trimmed by 0 bases and 7 bases, with 22 bases remaining between them. CDR3 size: 17 residues. The CDR3 loop reads CASSQDGKGVTRREQYF. CDR3 in DNA: TGCGCCAGCAGCCAAGATGGTAAAGGAGTAACTAGGAGGGAGCAGTACTTC.

This clone appeared a few times. The chain recombines TRBV15 with TRBJ2-3; 8 nucleotides line up with TRBD2. The CDR3 length is 16 residues. V lost 0 bases, J lost 5 bases, and 7 bases stayed unmatched. Germline values: CDR1 LNHNV, CDR2 YYDKDF (reference sequence). CDR3 sequence: CATSRDIVTSGDTQYF. Written as DNA, the CDR3 is TGTGCCACCAGCAGAGATATCGTTACTAGCGGAGATACGCAGTATTTT.

This clone came up a few times. V and J are TRBV20-1 and TRBJ2-7; 9 bases agree with TRBD1. The ends lost 5 bases at V and 12 bases at J; junction bases unmatched: 8. This CDR3 spans 11 amino acids. CDR1 and CDR2 (germline): DFQATT, SNEGSKA (reference sequence). The CDR3: CSAYEQGAAYF. CDR3 bases: TGCAGTGCTTACGAACAGGGGGCCGCGTACTTC.

This clone was seen more than once but under ten times. The rearrangement uses TRBV18 and TRBJ1-2, with D maybe TRBD1 (5 bases). Germline CDR1 is KGHSH and CDR2 is LQKENI. The length of the CDR3 is 14 residues. The V gene lost 2 bases and the J gene lost 5 bases, with 12 bases spanning the gap. The CDR3 nucleotides are TGTGCCAGCTCACCAGGCGCGGGGGATTATGGCTACACCTTC. This encodes CASSPGAGDYGYTF.

This sequence joins TRBV7-2 and TRBJ2-2; the match to TRBD2 covers 12 bases. Per the germline V gene, CDR1 is SGHTA and CDR2 is FQGNSA. The CDR3 contains 16 residues. J lost 9 bases, V lost 7 bases, and 12 bases had no gene match. CDR3 DNA sequence: TGTGCCAGCAAACAAGGTCGACTAGCGGGAGTAAGGGAGCTGTTTTTT. Amino acid sequence: CASKQGRLAGVRELFF.

The V gene is TRBV9, the J gene TRBJ2-2; 9 bases match TRBD2. CDR1 and CDR2 (germline): SGDLS, YYNGEE. The CDR3 runs 16 residues. The ends lost 3 bases at V and 7 bases at J; junction bases unmatched: 10. Here the CDR3 DNA reads TGTGCCAGCAGCGCCTCCGGGACTAGCTTCATCGGGGAGCTGTTTTTT. Protein: CASSASGTSFIGELFF.

This chain uses TRBV29-1 with TRBJ2-3; TRBD1 agrees at 9 bases. The CDR3 is 13 residues long. Trimming took 4 bases from V and 7 from J; bases not matched to a gene: 6. Germline V gene lookup returns CDR1 SQVTM and CDR2 ANQGSEA. The CDR3 region is CSVGDRELYTQYF. CDR3 nucleotides: TGCAGCGTTGGGGACAGGGAGTTGTATACGCAGTATTTT.

The chain uses TRBV30 and TRBJ2-7, with 11 bases identical to TRBD1. V dropped 1 base and J dropped 2; count of bases not matched to a gene: 4. Germline V gives CDR1 GTSNPN, CDR2 SVGIG (reference sequence). This CDR3 has 15 residues. CDR3 nucleotides: TGTGCCTGGAGTGGAAAGGGACAGGGGGCCTACGAGCAGTACTTC. Amino acid sequence: CAWSGKGQGAYEQYF.

In this sample, this clone turned up a few times. The chain uses TRBV7-2 and TRBJ2-3; no firm D call. V was shortened by 0 bases and J by 5 bases, with 3 bases between the two germline ends. This CDR3 is 12 amino acids long. CDR1 SGHTA and CDR2 FQGNSA come from the germline V gene. The CDR3 sequence: CASSLALDTQYF. The CDR3 DNA is TGTGCCAGCAGCTTAGCCCTAGATACGCAGTATTTT.

In its sample, this clone was seen a few times. CDR3 nucleotides: TGTGCCAGCAGCTCCTCGCACCGACAGGGGGTTTGGTCACCCCTCCACTTT. It yields the protein CASSSSHRQGVWSPLHF. This chain connects TRBV7-9 to TRBJ1-6; 9 bases line up with TRBD1. CDR3 length equals 17 residues. Per the germline V gene, CDR1 is SEHNR and CDR2 is FQNEAQ (reference sequence). With V trimmed by 4 bases and J by 10 bases, 14 bases remained unmatched.

This clone was observed a few times. The V and J genes are TRBV4-3 and TRBJ2-5, with 12 bases that match TRBD2. The V gene's germline CDR1 is LGHNA and CDR2 YSLEER. V trimming: 0 bases; J trimming: 5 bases; junction bases outside the gene matches: 10. This CDR3 region has 18 residues. In DNA form, the CDR3 reads TGCGCCAGCAGCCAAGAGAAACCTAGCGGGGGGGCCTTTGAGACCCAGTACTTC. Protein product: CASSQEKPSGGAFETQYF.

CDR3 in DNA: TGTGCCAGCAGGCCCGGGACAGGTTTCAATCAGCCCCAGCATTTT. Amino acids: CASRPGTGFNQPQHF. The chain joins TRBV27 to TRBJ1-5; 8 bases agree with TRBD1. Germline lookup yields CDR1 MNHEY and CDR2 SMNVEV (reference sequence). The CDR3 runs 15 residues. With V trimmed by 6 bases and J by 3 bases, 7 bases remained unmatched.

The rearrangement joins TRBV29-1 to TRBJ2-2; the D gene is possibly TRBD2 (6 bases). In germline, CDR1 is SQVTM, CDR2 ANQGSEA. The CDR3 is 14 amino acids. With 3 bases removed from V and 0 bases from J, the gap between germline ends came to 8 bases. The CDR3 reads CSVDSGSNTGELFF. The CDR3 coding sequence is TGCAGCGTTGATAGCGGATCGAACACCGGGGAGCTGTTTTTT.

The sample holds many counts of this clone. Other DNA variants within this sample encode the same CDR3. The rearrangement uses TRBV7-2 and TRBJ1-5; no reliable D call. Between the trimmed V and J ends, which lost 6 bases and 0 bases, there was a span of 12 bases. The CDR3 has 15 residues. Germline CDR1 and CDR2: SGHTA and FQGNSA. This CDR3 reads CASSSRGYSNQPQHF. The DNA of the CDR3 is TGTGCCAGCAGTTCCCGGGGTTATAGCAATCAGCCCCAGCATTTT.